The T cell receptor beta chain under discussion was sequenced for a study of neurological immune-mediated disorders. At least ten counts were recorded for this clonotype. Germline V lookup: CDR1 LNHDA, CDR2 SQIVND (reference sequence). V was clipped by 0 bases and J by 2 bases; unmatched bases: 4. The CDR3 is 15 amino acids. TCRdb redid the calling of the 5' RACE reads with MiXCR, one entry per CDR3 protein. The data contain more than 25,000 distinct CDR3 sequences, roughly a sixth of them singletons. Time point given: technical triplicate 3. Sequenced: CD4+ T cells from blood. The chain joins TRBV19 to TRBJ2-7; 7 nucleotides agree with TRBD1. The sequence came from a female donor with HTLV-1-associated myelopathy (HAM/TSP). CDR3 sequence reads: CASSIDGTVTYEQYF. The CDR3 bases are TGTGCCAGTAGTATAGACGGGACAGTCACCTACGAGCAGTACTTC.